The 8 T cell receptor beta chains reported below all come from one sample, sequenced in a study of T cell responses to AZD1222 COVID-19 vaccine. Profiled with immunoSEQ multiplex PCR; TCRdb holds only in-frame clones, not every one. Here the sample spans more than 85,000 clones, roughly nine tenths being singletons. Source: peripheral blood, taken on day 0 of AZD1222 vaccination. Receptor source: an adult in good health.

The V and J genes are TRBV6-5 and TRBJ1-2; 11 nucleotides line up with TRBD1. The junction had 9 bases not matched to a gene; V was cut back by 6 bases and J by 12 bases. CDR3 length: 13 amino acids. Germline V gene lookup returns CDR1 MNHEY and CDR2 SVGAGI. The DNA of the CDR3 is TGTGCCAGCAGGACCGGGACAGGGGGTTTGCACACCTTC. The encoded protein is CASRTGTGGLHTF.

The V gene is TRBV7-2, the J gene TRBJ2-5; 8 bases are a match to TRBD2. The CDR3 totals 15 residues. In germline, CDR1 is SGHTA, CDR2 FQGNSA. V gave up 5 bases and J gave up 4 bases; unmatched junction bases: 9. The CDR3 here is CASSPSPGLGETQYF. The CDR3 DNA reads as TGTGCCAGCAGCCCTAGTCCGGGACTAGGAGAGACCCAGTACTTC.

CDR3 coding DNA: TGTGCCAGCAGCTCCCGGACTACCGCATCATCCGATACGCAGTATTTT. Amino acids: CASSSRTTASSDTQYF. The rearrangement uses TRBV7-2 and TRBJ2-3, with D perhaps matching TRBD2 (6 bases). The V gene's germline CDR1 is SGHTA and CDR2 FQGNSA. The CDR3 covers 16 residues. The germline V and J ends were trimmed by 4 bases and 6 bases, with 20 bases remaining between them.

The V call is TRBV5-1, the J call TRBJ2-7; 9 bases agree with TRBD1. V was clipped by 1 base and J by 5 bases; unmatched bases: 22. The CDR3 covers 20 residues. The germline gives CDR1 SGHRS, CDR2 YFSETQ. CDR3 region: CASSLKRAAGPRDRVHEQYF. The CDR3 DNA is TGCGCCAGCAGCTTGAAACGGGCCGCAGGCCCCCGGGACAGGGTCCACGAGCAGTACTTC.

The chain recombines TRBV24-1 with TRBJ2-3; 11 bases are shared with TRBD1. The CDR3 runs 17 residues. Germline V gene data show CDR1 as KGHDR and CDR2 as SFDVKD. V lost 4 bases and J lost 8; bases outside the gene matches: 13. CDR3 sequence: CATSEGGQGERKGTQYF. CDR3 sequence (DNA): TGTGCCACCAGTGAGGGGGGACAGGGGGAAAGGAAGGGTACGCAGTATTTT.

V gene TRBV9 combines with J gene TRBJ2-7, with D perhaps given as TRBD1 or TRBD2 (5 bases each). The germline V and J ends were trimmed by 0 bases and 0 bases, with 10 bases remaining between them. Germline V gives CDR1 SGDLS, CDR2 YYNGEE. This CDR3 is built from 15 residues. The CDR3, as DNA: TGTGCCAGCAGCGTAGGGAAGGGGAGCTCCTACGAGCAGTACTTC. Its protein product is CASSVGKGSSYEQYF.

This chain joins TRBV9 and TRBJ2-3, with D tentatively TRBD2 (6 bases). CDR1 is SGDLS and CDR2 is YYNGEE in the germline V gene. V gave up 0 bases and J gave up 3 bases, with 8 bases separating them. The CDR3 runs to 14 residues. The CDR3 is CASSVAGRTDTQYF. The CDR3, as DNA: TGTGCCAGCAGCGTAGCCGGGAGAACAGATACGCAGTATTTT.

This clone has a handful of counts. The chain has TRBV5-5 and TRBJ2-3; 9 bases are a match to TRBD1. V shed 2 bases and J 2 bases; nucleotides not matched to a gene: 15. Germline CDR1 and CDR2: SGHKS and YYEKEE (reference sequence). The CDR3 runs 19 residues. CDR3 sequence: CASSFPEIGQGTPTDTQYF. CDR3 sequence (DNA): TGTGCCAGCAGCTTCCCGGAAATAGGACAGGGGACCCCCACAGATACGCAGTATTTT.